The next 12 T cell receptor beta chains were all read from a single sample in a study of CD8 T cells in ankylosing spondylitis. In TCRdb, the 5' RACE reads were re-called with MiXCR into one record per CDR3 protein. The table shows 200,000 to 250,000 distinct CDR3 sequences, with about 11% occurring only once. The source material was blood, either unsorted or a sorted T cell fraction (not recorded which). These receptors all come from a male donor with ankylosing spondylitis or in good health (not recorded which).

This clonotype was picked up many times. The CDR3 DNA sequence: TGCAGTGCTGCCGCTCTAGGGGGCTATGGCTACACCTTC. This gives the protein CSAAALGGYGYTF. The chain is built from TRBV20-1 and TRBJ1-2; D may be TRBD1 (6 bases). CDR1 is DFQATT, CDR2 SNEGSKA, per germline (reference sequence). The CDR3 totals 13 residues. V shed 5 bases and J shed 4 bases, with 14 bases lying between them.

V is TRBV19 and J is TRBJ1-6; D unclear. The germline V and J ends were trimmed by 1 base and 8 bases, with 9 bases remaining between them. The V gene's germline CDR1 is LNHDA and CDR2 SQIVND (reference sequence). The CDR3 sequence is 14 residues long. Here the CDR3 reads CASSIGQLHSPLHF. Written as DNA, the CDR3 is TGTGCCAGTAGTATAGGCCAGCTACATTCACCCCTCCACTTT.

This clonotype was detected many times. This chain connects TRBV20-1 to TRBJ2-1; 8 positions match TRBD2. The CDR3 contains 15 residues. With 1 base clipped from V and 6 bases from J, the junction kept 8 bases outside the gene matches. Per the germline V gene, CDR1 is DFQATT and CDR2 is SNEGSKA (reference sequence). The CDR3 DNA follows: TGCAGTGCTAGAGGCAAAGCGGGGGCACTCAATGAGCAGTTCTTC. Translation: CSARGKAGALNEQFF.

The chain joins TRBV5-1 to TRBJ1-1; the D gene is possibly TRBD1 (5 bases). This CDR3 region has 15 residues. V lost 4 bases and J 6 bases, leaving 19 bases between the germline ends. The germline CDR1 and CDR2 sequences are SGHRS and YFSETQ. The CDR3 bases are TGCGCCAGCAGCGGGTTAAGGGGCGCCTCCGCTGAAGCTTTCTTT. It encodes CASSGLRGASAEAFF.

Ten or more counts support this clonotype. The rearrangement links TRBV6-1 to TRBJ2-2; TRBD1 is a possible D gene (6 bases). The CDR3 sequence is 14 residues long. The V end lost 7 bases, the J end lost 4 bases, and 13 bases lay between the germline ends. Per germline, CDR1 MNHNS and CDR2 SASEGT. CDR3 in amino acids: CASTPTGLTGELFF. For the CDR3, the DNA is TGTGCCAGCACCCCAACAGGGCTCACCGGGGAGCTGTTTTTT.

The CDR3 DNA reads TGTGCCAGCAGCCCCTCCGGCGGGATTGAAAAACTGTTTTTT. Translating gives CASSPSGGIEKLFF. V usage is TRBV7-8 and J usage is TRBJ1-4; unclear D gene. CDR1 SGHVS and CDR2 FQNEAQ come from the germline V gene. This CDR3 contains 14 residues. V dropped 5 bases and J dropped 7 bases, with 14 bases sitting between them.

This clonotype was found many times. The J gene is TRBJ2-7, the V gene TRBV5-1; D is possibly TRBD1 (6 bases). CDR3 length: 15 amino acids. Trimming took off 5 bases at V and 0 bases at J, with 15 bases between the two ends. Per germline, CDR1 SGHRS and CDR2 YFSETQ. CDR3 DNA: TGCGCCAGCAGTGAAGAGCCAGGGGTCTCCTACGAGCAGTACTTC. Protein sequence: CASSEEPGVSYEQYF.

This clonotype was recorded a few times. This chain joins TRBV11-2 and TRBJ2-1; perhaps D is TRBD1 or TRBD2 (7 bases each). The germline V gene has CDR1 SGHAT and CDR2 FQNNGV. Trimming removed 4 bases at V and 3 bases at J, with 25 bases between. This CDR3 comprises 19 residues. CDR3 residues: CASSSPGGGMSFGYNEQFF. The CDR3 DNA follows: TGTGCCAGCAGCTCCCCAGGGGGAGGGATGAGTTTTGGCTACAATGAGCAGTTCTTC. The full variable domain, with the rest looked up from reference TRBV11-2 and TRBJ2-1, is EAGVAQSPRYKIIEKRQSVAFWCNPISGHATLYWYQQILGQGPKLLIQFQNNGVVDDSQLPKDRFSAERLKGVDSTLKIQPAKLEDSAVYLCASSSPGGGMSFGYNEQFFGPGTRLTVL.

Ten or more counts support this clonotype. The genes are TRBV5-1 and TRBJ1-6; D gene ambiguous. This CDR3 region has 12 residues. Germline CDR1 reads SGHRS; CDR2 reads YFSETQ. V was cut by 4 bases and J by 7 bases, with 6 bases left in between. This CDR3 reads CASSNGNSPLHF. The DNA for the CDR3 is TGCGCCAGCAGCAACGGGAATTCACCCCTCCACTTT.

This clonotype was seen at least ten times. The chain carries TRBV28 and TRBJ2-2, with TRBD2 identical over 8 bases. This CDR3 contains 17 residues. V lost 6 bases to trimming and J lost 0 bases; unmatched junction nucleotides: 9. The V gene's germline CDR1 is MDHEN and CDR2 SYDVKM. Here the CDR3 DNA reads TGTGCCAGCAGGCGTGACCGGCGGGGGGCGAACACCGGGGAGCTGTTTTTT. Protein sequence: CASRRDRRGANTGELFF. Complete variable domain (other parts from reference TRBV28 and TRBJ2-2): DVKVTQSSRYLVKRTGEKVFLECVQDMDHENMFWYRQDPGLGLRLIYFSYDVKMKEKGDIPEGYSVSREKKERFSLILESASTNQTSMYLCASRRDRRGANTGELFFGEGSRLTVL.

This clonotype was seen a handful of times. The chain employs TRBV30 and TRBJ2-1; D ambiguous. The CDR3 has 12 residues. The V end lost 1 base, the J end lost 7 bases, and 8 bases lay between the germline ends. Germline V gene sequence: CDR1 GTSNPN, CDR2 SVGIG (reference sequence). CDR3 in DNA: TGTGCCTGGAGTGATAAGTTTAATGAGCAGTTCTTC. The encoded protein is CAWSDKFNEQFF.

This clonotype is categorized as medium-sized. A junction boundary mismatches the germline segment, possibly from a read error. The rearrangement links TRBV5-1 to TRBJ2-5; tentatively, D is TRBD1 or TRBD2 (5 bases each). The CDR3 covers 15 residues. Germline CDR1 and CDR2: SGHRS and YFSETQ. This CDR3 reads CASSLVGGQEETQYF. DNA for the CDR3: TGCGCCAGCAGCTTGGTTGGGGGTCAAGAAGAAACCCAGTACTTC.